The 5 T cell receptor beta chains below all came from one sample that was sequenced in a study of blood T cells in healthy people across ages (dated by TCRdb to 2015 to 2017). The library was obtained by 5' RACE. The listed sequencing device is Illumina HiSeq 2500. A second PCR of about 7 to 12 cycles was run with a J-beta primer mix and a sample-barcoded 5' primer. TCRdb reworked the public reads: Q25 trimming with fastp, MiXCR clone assembly, productive beta chains retained. Rows with a matching CDR3 protein are joined into one entry that keeps the most common DNA and genes. This sample is represented by roughly 680,000 distinct CDR3 sequences; approximately 49% of them were singletons. The ten largest clones take up under 35% of the sample. The sequenced sample consisted of blood. The source of these receptors is a woman aged 55 to 70 in good health.

V usage is TRBV5-1 and J usage is TRBJ2-5; D call uncertain. The J call is in doubt because the DNA end fits TRBJ2-7 better. The length of the CDR3 is 14 residues. The germline CDR1 and CDR2 sequences are SGHRS and YFSETQ. The CDR3 is CASSLPDGPYEQYF. CDR3 DNA: TGCGCCAGCAGCTTACCGGACGGACCCTACGAGCAGTACTTC.

CDR3 in DNA: TGTGCCAGCAGCTCCCTGCGTGGGGCGGGGAGGGAGACCCAGTACTTC. This translates into CASSSLRGAGRETQYF. This rearrangement joins TRBV5-6 to TRBJ2-5; possibly TRBD2 for D (6 bases). CDR1 and CDR2 (germline): SGHDT, YYEEEE. Trimming left V 3 bases short and J 5 bases short, with 20 bases between. There are 16 residues in the CDR3.

This clonotype came up a few times. The V and J genes are TRBV2 and TRBJ2-1, with 7 bases fitting TRBD2. From germline, CDR1 is SNHLY and CDR2 FYNNEI. Trimming cost V 6 bases and J 2 bases; bases outside gene matches: 7. The CDR3 sequence is 15 residues long. The CDR3 loop reads CASSLVSGTYNEQFF. In DNA form, the CDR3 reads TGTGCCAGCAGCCTTGTCAGCGGGACCTACAATGAGCAGTTCTTC.

This clonotype was seen a handful of times. V and J are TRBV5-5 and TRBJ2-5; D unclear. V lost 0 bases, J lost 7 bases, and 13 bases lay in between. This CDR3 has 14 amino acids. Looked up from germline, CDR1 is SGHKS and CDR2 is YYEKEE (reference sequence). CDR3 amino acids: CASSLEAGVRTQYF. CDR3 bases: TGTGCCAGCAGCTTGGAGGCCGGCGTCAGGACCCAGTACTTC.

The chain has TRBV2 and TRBJ2-7; tentatively, D is TRBD1 (6 bases). V was clipped by 6 bases and J by 6 bases, with 18 bases between them. Germline CDR1 reads SNHLY; CDR2 reads FYNNEI. This CDR3 region has 14 residues. CDR3 loop: CASRDVHRVGEQYF. In DNA, the CDR3 is TGTGCCAGCAGAGATGTCCACAGGGTTGGCGAGCAGTACTTC.